A single sample gave rise to the 11 T cell receptor beta chains below, sequenced in a study of shared clonotypes between healthy human individuals. TCRdb keeps only in-frame clones here, not all; method: immunoSEQ multiplex PCR. The table shows about 2 million clones, with 85% to 95% occurring only once. Cells designated naive CD8 were CD45RO-negative and were positively selected for CCR7, with terminally differentiated effector memory CD45RA+ cells excluded. Sequencing was performed on naive CD8+ T cells sorted from blood. The source of these receptors is a man aged 18 to 29 in good health.

This chain connects TRBV7-9 to TRBJ1-6, with TRBD1 as a possible D gene (5 bases). Germline V gene lookup returns CDR1 SEHNR and CDR2 FQNEAQ (reference sequence). V was clipped by 2 bases and J by 5 bases, with 7 bases between them. The CDR3 length is 14 residues. Here the CDR3 reads CASSLPGNNSPLHF. The DNA of the CDR3 is TGTGCCAGCAGCTTACCAGGGAATAATTCACCCCTCCACTTT.

The sample holds a few counts of this clone. The V gene is TRBV19, the J gene TRBJ1-2; no clear D. V lost 6 bases and J lost 8, with 7 bases in between. The CDR3 is 10 residues long. Germline V gives CDR1 LNHDA, CDR2 SQIVND (reference sequence). CDR3 region: CASSVEGYTF. The DNA for the CDR3 is TGTGCCAGTAGCGTGGAAGGCTACACCTTC.

This clone is a singleton in its sample. The chain is built from TRBV5-8 and TRBJ1-4; no definite D call. CDR1 SGHTS and CDR2 YDEGEE come from the germline V gene. With 4 bases removed from V and 8 bases from J, the gap between germline ends came to 18 bases. The CDR3 consists of 15 residues. The CDR3 nucleotides read TGTGCCAGCAGCCCGCTTGATGGTGTAGGCGAAAAACTGTTTTTT. It encodes CASSPLDGVGEKLFF.

The rearrangement joins TRBV10-1 to TRBJ2-3; 7 bases line up with TRBD2. Germline V gives CDR1 WNHNN, CDR2 SYGVQD (reference sequence). This CDR3 contains 15 residues. V shed 0 bases, J shed 5 bases, and the junction held 5 bases outside the gene matches. CDR3 coding DNA: TGCGCCAGCAGTGAGTCGGGCGGGAGTTTAGATACGCAGTATTTT. Translation: CASSESGGSLDTQYF.

This rearrangement joins TRBV7-9 to TRBJ2-1, with 8 bases fitting TRBD2. Losses at the gene ends were 5 bases for V and 4 bases for J; bases not matched to a gene: 19. CDR1 SEHNR and CDR2 FQNEAQ come from the germline V gene (reference sequence). The CDR3 is 19 residues long. CDR3 sequence: CASSPPFGAGGPFYNEQFF. The CDR3 DNA follows: TGTGCCAGCAGCCCTCCTTTCGGGGCGGGAGGACCTTTTTACAATGAGCAGTTCTTC.

The chain combines TRBV7-9 with TRBJ1-3; D unclear. Deletions cut 5 bases from V and 0 bases from J, with 17 bases between. The CDR3 totals 17 residues. The germline CDR1 and CDR2 sequences are SEHNR and FQNEAQ (reference sequence). CDR3 sequence (DNA): TGTGCCAGCAGCCCCCGACTGATGGAGAGCTCTGGAAACACCATATATTTT. Its translation is CASSPRLMESSGNTIYF.

To note about this clone: The sample contains more than one DNA sequence encoding this CDR3. The chain is built from TRBV5-1 and TRBJ2-1, with D hard to call. The germline V and J ends were trimmed by 0 bases and 5 bases, with 3 bases remaining between them. The germline gives CDR1 SGHRS, CDR2 YFSETQ. This CDR3 has 12 residues. The CDR3 sequence is CASSLVDNEQFF. As DNA, the CDR3 is TGCGCCAGCAGCTTGGTGGACAATGAGCAGTTCTTC.

Here the CDR3 reads CASSTGGPTDQYF. For the CDR3, the DNA is TGTGCCAGTAGTACTGGGGGTCCTACGGATCAGTACTTC. This chain connects TRBV19 to TRBJ2-7, with D tentatively TRBD1 or TRBD2 (5 bases each). Germline CDR1 LNHDA, CDR2 SQIVND (reference sequence). Trimming stripped 4 bases from V and 10 bases from J, with 17 bases between. This CDR3 is 13 amino acids long.

This clone was picked up one time. The genes are TRBV28 and TRBJ2-2, with D perhaps TRBD2 (5 bases). Trimming removed 5 bases at V and 3 bases at J, with 16 bases between. The CDR3 loop spans 16 amino acids. Germline V lookup: CDR1 MDHEN, CDR2 SYDVKM. The CDR3 DNA is TGTGCCAGCAGTCCCGATACGAGGGTCTACACCGGGGAGCTGTTTTTT. Its protein product is CASSPDTRVYTGELFF.

The chain uses TRBV5-1 and TRBJ2-7; tentatively, D is TRBD1 or TRBD2 (6 bases each). This CDR3 has 13 amino acids. V lost 1 base and J 6 bases, leaving 11 bases between the germline ends. Germline assignment: CDR1 SGHRS and CDR2 YFSETQ. CDR3 loop: CASSLRGESEQYF. The CDR3, as DNA: TGCGCCAGCAGCTTGAGGGGGGAGAGCGAGCAGTACTTC.

V usage is TRBV19 and J usage is TRBJ1-1; D is possibly TRBD1 (5 bases). The V and J ends lost 4 bases and 0 bases respectively, with 12 bases between them. CDR3 length: 15 amino acids. Germline V gives CDR1 LNHDA, CDR2 SQIVND (reference sequence). CDR3 sequence: CASSNLAGMNTEAFF. DNA of the CDR3: TGTGCCAGTAGTAATTTAGCAGGGATGAACACTGAAGCTTTCTTT.